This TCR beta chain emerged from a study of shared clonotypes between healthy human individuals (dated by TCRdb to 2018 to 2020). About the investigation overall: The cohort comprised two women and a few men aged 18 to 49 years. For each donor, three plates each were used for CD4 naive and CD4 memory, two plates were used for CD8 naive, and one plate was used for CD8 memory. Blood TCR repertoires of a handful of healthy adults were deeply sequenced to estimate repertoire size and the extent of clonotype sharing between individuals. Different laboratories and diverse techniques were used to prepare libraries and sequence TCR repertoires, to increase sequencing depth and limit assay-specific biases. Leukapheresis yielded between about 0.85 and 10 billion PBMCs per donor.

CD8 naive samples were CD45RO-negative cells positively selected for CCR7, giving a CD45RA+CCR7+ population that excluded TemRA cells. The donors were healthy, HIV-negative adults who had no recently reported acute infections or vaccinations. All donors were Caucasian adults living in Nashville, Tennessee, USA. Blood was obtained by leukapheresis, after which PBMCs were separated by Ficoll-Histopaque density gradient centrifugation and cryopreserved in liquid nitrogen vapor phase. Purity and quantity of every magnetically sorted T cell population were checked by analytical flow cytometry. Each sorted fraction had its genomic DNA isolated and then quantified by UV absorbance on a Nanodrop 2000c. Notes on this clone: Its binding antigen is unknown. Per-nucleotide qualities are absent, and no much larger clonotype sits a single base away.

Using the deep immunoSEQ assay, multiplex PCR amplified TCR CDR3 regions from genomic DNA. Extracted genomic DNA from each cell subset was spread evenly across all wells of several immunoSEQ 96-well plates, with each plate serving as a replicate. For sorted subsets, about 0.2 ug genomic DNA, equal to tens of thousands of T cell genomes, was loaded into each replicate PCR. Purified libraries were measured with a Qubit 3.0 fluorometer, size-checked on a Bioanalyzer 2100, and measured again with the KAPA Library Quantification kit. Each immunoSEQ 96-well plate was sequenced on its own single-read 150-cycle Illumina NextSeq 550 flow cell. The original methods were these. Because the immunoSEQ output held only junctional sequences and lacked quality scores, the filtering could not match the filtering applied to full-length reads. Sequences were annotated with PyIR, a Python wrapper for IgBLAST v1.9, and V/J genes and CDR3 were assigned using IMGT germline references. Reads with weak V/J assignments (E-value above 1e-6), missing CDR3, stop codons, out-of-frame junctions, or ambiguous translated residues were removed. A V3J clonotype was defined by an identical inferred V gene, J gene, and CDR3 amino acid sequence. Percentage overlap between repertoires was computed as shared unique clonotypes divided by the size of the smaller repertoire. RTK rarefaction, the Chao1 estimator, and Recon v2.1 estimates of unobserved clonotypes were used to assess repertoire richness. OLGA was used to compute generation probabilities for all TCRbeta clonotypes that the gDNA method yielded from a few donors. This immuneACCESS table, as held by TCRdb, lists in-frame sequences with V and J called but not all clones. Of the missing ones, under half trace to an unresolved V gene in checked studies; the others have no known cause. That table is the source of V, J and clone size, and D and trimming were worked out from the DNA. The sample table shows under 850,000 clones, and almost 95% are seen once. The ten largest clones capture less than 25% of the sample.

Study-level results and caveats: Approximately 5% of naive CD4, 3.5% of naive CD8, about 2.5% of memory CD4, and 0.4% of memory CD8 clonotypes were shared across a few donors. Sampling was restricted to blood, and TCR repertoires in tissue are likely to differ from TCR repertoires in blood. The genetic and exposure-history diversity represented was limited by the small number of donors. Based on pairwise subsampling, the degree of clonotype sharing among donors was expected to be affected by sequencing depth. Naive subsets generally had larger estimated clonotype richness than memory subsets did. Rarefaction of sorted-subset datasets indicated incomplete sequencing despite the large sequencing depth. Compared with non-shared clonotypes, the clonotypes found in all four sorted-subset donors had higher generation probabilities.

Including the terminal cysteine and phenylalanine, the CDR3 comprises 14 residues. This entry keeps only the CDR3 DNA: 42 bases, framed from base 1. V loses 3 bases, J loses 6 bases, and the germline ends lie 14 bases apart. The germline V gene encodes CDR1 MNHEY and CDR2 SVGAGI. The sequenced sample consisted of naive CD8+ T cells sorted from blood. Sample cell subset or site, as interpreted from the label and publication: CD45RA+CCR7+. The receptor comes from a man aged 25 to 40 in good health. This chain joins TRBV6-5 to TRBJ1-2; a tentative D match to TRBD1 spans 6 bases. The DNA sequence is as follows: TGTGCCAGCAGTTATCGGGCAGGGGAGGATGGCTACACCTTC. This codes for CASSYRAGEDGYTF.